The sequence of this TCR beta chain was determined in a study of T cells in tuberculosis. The overall study: In South Africa, adults with active tuberculosis were compared with IGRA-negative and latently infected IGRA-positive adolescents.

Clones were read by immunoSEQ multiplex PCR, and TCRdb kept only the in-frame ones, dropping some. Of tens of thousands of clones in the sample, about 85% were seen once. Time point denoted: new active TB diagnosis, blood taken before or within 7 days of starting treatment. HIV-seronegative South African adults aged 18 years or older had newly diagnosed active tuberculosis. Unsorted cryopreserved PBMC were sequenced, averaging around 99,000 T cells per clinical donor. There are 17 residues in the CDR3. Trimming cost V 3 bases and J 6 bases; bases outside gene matches: 8. The germline V gene encodes CDR1 MNHNS and CDR2 SASEGT.

The sample here was PBMCs, taken at tuberculosis diagnosis. This rearrangement joins TRBV6-1 to TRBJ1-6, with 10 bases that match TRBD1. This receptor was identified in an adult with tuberculosis. This chain's CDR3 is CASSDDRGRRSNSPLHF. The CDR3 region has the DNA TGTGCCAGCAGTGACGACAGGGGGCGCCGAAGTAATTCACCCCTCCACTTT.